This is a list of T cell receptor beta chains from one sample in a study of shared clonotypes between healthy human individuals. Sequencing was performed with immunoSEQ multiplex PCR; in TCRdb, only in-frame clones are kept and a portion is missing. The table shows millions of clones, with approximately 95% occurring only once. Sequencing input: naive CD8+ T cells sorted from blood. The source of these receptors is a man younger than 30 in good health. Each CDR3 is given with its conserved first and last residue. The D gene is left open where the match is weak.

CASSYLYGYTF TRBJ1-2 NA TRBV6-5
CASSPKIAGGLNEQFF TRBJ2-1 TRBD2 TRBV27
CASSFGSQSSGNTIYF TRBJ1-3 NA TRBV5-1
CASSFMDRETEAFF TRBJ1-1 TRBD1 TRBV6-1
CASSVGTGLSPLHF TRBJ1-6 TRBD1 TRBV11-2
CASSLQTRGGTWEQFF TRBJ2-1 NA TRBV28
CASSLGGAGFSTEAFF TRBJ1-1 NA TRBV7-6
CASSYSTGGDGYTF TRBJ1-2 NA TRBV5-1
CASSPTLYGYTF TRBJ1-2 NA TRBV28
CASSYGGAGTEAFF TRBJ1-1 NA TRBV6-6
CATSSTRGSYNEQFF TRBJ2-1 NA TRBV15
CASSVGSTTEKLFF TRBJ1-4 NA TRBV9
CASSYGRLTEQYF TRBJ2-7 NA TRBV27
CASSQGQGWTEAFF TRBJ1-1 TRBD1 TRBV4-1
CASSRYRDGRDEQYF TRBJ2-7 NA TRBV11-2
CASGLGTGKHEQYF TRBJ2-7 TRBD1 TRBV2